This record concerns one T cell receptor beta chain sequence. The V end lost 7 bases, the J end lost 9 bases, and 10 bases lay between the germline ends. Per the germline V gene, CDR1 is SGHTA and CDR2 is FQGTGA. This CDR3 contains 11 residues. This record comes from a study of blood T cell repertoires in COVID-19. Overall study context: Researchers got acute and convalescent COVID-19 samples from the United States, Italy and Spain.

Profiled with immunoSEQ multiplex PCR; TCRdb holds only in-frame clones, not every one. The sample has roughly 69,000 clones, 86% seen once. The rearrangement joins TRBV7-3 to TRBJ2-1; D perhaps matches TRBD2 (6 bases). Sequencing used peripheral blood. This sequence originates from a man between 50 and 59 years old with active COVID-19. Here the CDR3 reads CASMGGSEQFF. The DNA for the CDR3 is TGTGCCAGCATGGGAGGTAGTGAGCAGTTCTTC. Complete variable domain (other parts from reference TRBV7-3 and TRBJ2-1): GAGVSQTPSNKVTEKGKYVELRCDPISGHTALYWYRQSLGQGPEFLIYFQGTGAADDSGLPNDRFFAVRPEGSVSTLKIQRTERGDSAVYLCASMGGSEQFFGPGTRLTVL.